The TCR beta chain described here comes from a study of shared clonotypes between healthy human individuals. Germline CDR1 reads SGHRS; CDR2 reads YFSETQ. V dropped 4 bases and J dropped 1; count of bases not matched to a gene: 2. There are 14 residues in the CDR3. Assay used: immunoSEQ multiplex PCR; TCRdb lists only in-frame clones, some missing. The sample consists of about 1.1 million clones, roughly 80% of them appearing once. Each sample came from a Caucasian adult donor living in Nashville, Tennessee. V usage is TRBV5-1 and J usage is TRBJ2-3; 8 bases match TRBD1. The clonotype originates from a man younger than 35 in good health. Some clones in this sample may be carry-over from other donors' samples. Sample: memory CD4+ T cells from PBMCs. Subset meaning: CD45RA-negative fraction. CDR3: CASSEQGGTDTQYF. CDR3 in DNA: TGCGCCAGCAGCGAACAGGGGGGCACAGATACGCAGTATTTT. Full variable domain (rest looked up from reference TRBV5-1 and TRBJ2-3): KAGVTQTPRYLIKTRGQQVTLSCSPISGHRSVSWYQQTPGQGLQFLFEYFSETQRNKGNFPGRFSGRQFSNSRSEMNVSTLELGDSALYLCASSEQGGTDTQYFGPGTRLTVL.